Listed below are T cell receptor beta chains from one sample, sequenced in a study of early T cells in non-severe SARS-CoV-2 infection. One entry per CDR3 protein, called by TCRdb with MiXCR from the 5' RACE reads. Of some 77,000 distinct CDR3 sequences listed, about a sixth are singletons. Material for sequencing was whole blood. These receptors were obtained from an adult who was a healthcare worker with PCR-confirmed SARS-CoV-2 infection or an uninfected control (not recorded which). Each CDR3 is given with its conserved first and last residue. D genes are given only for firm matches. A clone size is listed for some rows: how often the clone was seen (once, few, many), or a class if it is expanded.

v_call: TRBV29-1; d_call: NA; j_call: TRBJ1-1; clone_size: few; cdr3_nt: TGCAGCGTTGGTGGCTACACTGAAGCTTTCTTT; cdr3_aa: CSVGGYTEAFF
v_call: TRBV29-1; d_call: TRBD1; j_call: TRBJ1-1; clone_size: NA; cdr3_nt: TGCAGCGTCGGACAGGGGTCGGTCACTGAAGCTTTCTTT; cdr3_aa: CSVGQGSVTEAFF
v_call: TRBV12-2; d_call: NA; j_call: TRBJ1-5; clone_size: many; cdr3_nt: TGTGCAAGTCGCCCCCCTGGACAGCTTAGCAATCAGCCCCAGCATTTT; cdr3_aa: CASRPPGQLSNQPQHF
v_call: TRBV2; d_call: NA; j_call: TRBJ2-3; clone_size: NA; cdr3_nt: TGTGCCAGCATGATGGGGACGCAGTATTTT; cdr3_aa: CASMMGTQYF
v_call: TRBV24-1; d_call: NA; j_call: TRBJ2-5; clone_size: few; cdr3_nt: TGTGCCACCAGTGCCCCTCGGACGGGCCAAGAGACCCAGTACTTC; cdr3_aa: CATSAPRTGQETQYF
v_call: TRBV11-2; d_call: TRBD2; j_call: TRBJ2-1; clone_size: NA; cdr3_nt: TGTGCCAGCAGGACCAGCGGGGGGGCGTATATGCCGCAGTTCTTC; cdr3_aa: CASRTSGGAYMPQFF
v_call: TRBV28; d_call: NA; j_call: TRBJ1-5; clone_size: NA; cdr3_nt: TGTGCCAGCAGGCCCCTTTTCAAGGGCAATCAGCCCCAGCATTTT; cdr3_aa: CASRPLFKGNQPQHF
v_call: TRBV27; d_call: TRBD1; j_call: TRBJ1-2; clone_size: NA; cdr3_nt: TGTGCCAGCAGCTTGCAGGGGGATGGCTACACCTTC; cdr3_aa: CASSLQGDGYTF
v_call: TRBV18; d_call: NA; j_call: TRBJ2-2; clone_size: few; cdr3_nt: TGTGCCAGCTCACCACTGGTAGTAGCGGAGACCGGGGAGCTGTTTTTT; cdr3_aa: CASSPLVVAETGELFF
v_call: TRBV29-1; d_call: NA; j_call: TRBJ1-1; clone_size: few; cdr3_nt: TGCAGCGCTAGAGACCCCCACACTGAAGCTTTCTTT; cdr3_aa: CSARDPHTEAFF
v_call: TRBV5-1; d_call: NA; j_call: TRBJ2-7; clone_size: NA; cdr3_nt: TGCGCCAGCAACCCCCTGGCGGGGTCCAAAGGGGAGCAGTACTTC; cdr3_aa: CASNPLAGSKGEQYF
v_call: TRBV7-3; d_call: NA; j_call: TRBJ2-2; clone_size: few; cdr3_nt: TGTGCCAGCAGCCCGGGACTCCTTCGCACCGGGGAGCTGTTTTTT; cdr3_aa: CASSPGLLRTGELFF
v_call: TRBV7-2; d_call: NA; j_call: TRBJ1-5; clone_size: NA; cdr3_nt: TGTGCCAGCAGCTTAGTCAGGGCAAGCAATCAGCCCCAGCATTTT; cdr3_aa: CASSLVRASNQPQHF
v_call: TRBV9; d_call: NA; j_call: TRBJ2-1; clone_size: once; cdr3_nt: TGTGCCAGCAGCCCCCCGGCTTACAATGAGCAGTTCTTC; cdr3_aa: CASSPPAYNEQFF
v_call: TRBV9; d_call: TRBD1; j_call: TRBJ2-7; clone_size: few; cdr3_nt: TGTGCCAGCAGCGTAGCCGTGGACAGGGGGCTGTACGAGCAGTACTTC; cdr3_aa: CASSVAVDRGLYEQYF
v_call: TRBV18; d_call: NA; j_call: TRBJ1-6; clone_size: NA; cdr3_nt: TGTGCCAGCTCACCACTTGACAGCGTTAATTCACCCCTCCACTTT; cdr3_aa: CASSPLDSVNSPLHF
v_call: TRBV12-3/TRBV12-4; d_call: TRBD1; j_call: TRBJ1-3; clone_size: few; cdr3_nt: TGTGCCAGCAGTTTATGGGGACAGGGGGCGATCATATATTTT; cdr3_aa: CASSLWGQGAIIYF
v_call: TRBV5-1; d_call: TRBD1; j_call: TRBJ2-2; clone_size: many; cdr3_nt: TGCGCCAGCAGCTTGACAGGGGGTCGCGTCGCCGGGGAGCTGTTTTTT; cdr3_aa: CASSLTGGRVAGELFF
v_call: TRBV20-1; d_call: TRBD2; j_call: TRBJ2-5; clone_size: NA; cdr3_nt: TGCAGTGCTAGAGATAGAATCCGGGGGGGTGGAGAGACCCAGTACTTC; cdr3_aa: CSARDRIRGGGETQYF
v_call: TRBV5-1; d_call: TRBD1; j_call: TRBJ2-1; clone_size: NA; cdr3_nt: TGCGCCAGCAGCGTCGGGACAGGCTCCTACAATGAGCAGTTCTTC; cdr3_aa: CASSVGTGSYNEQFF
v_call: TRBV7-9; d_call: TRBD1; j_call: TRBJ2-7; clone_size: NA; cdr3_nt: TGTGCCAGCAGCTTAGCCCCCATGGGGCAGGGGGTCGGGGAGCAGTACTTC; cdr3_aa: CASSLAPMGQGVGEQYF
v_call: TRBV7-9; d_call: TRBD1; j_call: TRBJ2-7; clone_size: few; cdr3_nt: TGTGCCAGCAGCCGAACAGGGGGCGAAGCCTACGAGCAGTACTTC; cdr3_aa: CASSRTGGEAYEQYF
v_call: TRBV7-6; d_call: TRBD2; j_call: TRBJ2-7; clone_size: many; cdr3_nt: TGTGCCAGCAGCGGCTATTGGTCGGGAGGGAGCTACGAGCAGTACTTC; cdr3_aa: CASSGYWSGGSYEQYF
v_call: TRBV6-5; d_call: NA; j_call: TRBJ2-2; clone_size: NA; cdr3_nt: TGTGCCAGCAGTTACAGACAGGATGTCGGGGAGCTGTTTTTT; cdr3_aa: CASSYRQDVGELFF
v_call: TRBV3-1; d_call: NA; j_call: TRBJ2-7; clone_size: NA; cdr3_nt: TGTGCCAGCAGCCCAGCTAGGGTAAGGGCCTACGAGCAGTACTTC; cdr3_aa: CASSPARVRAYEQYF
v_call: TRBV10-2; d_call: NA; j_call: TRBJ2-3; clone_size: NA; cdr3_nt: TGCGCCAGCAGTGAGTCGTGGATCACGCAGTATTTT; cdr3_aa: CASSESWITQYF
v_call: TRBV18; d_call: NA; j_call: TRBJ2-1; clone_size: NA; cdr3_nt: TGTGCCAGCTCACCCCAGGGCCCCTACAATGAGCAGTTCTTC; cdr3_aa: CASSPQGPYNEQFF
v_call: TRBV29-1; d_call: TRBD1; j_call: TRBJ1-1; clone_size: once; cdr3_nt: TGCAGCGGGACAGGGATGAACACTGAAGCTTTCTTT; cdr3_aa: CSGTGMNTEAFF
v_call: TRBV27; d_call: NA; j_call: TRBJ1-2; clone_size: many; cdr3_nt: TGTGCCAGCAGTTTATGGGCTAACTATGGCTACACCTTC; cdr3_aa: CASSLWANYGYTF
v_call: TRBV29-1; d_call: NA; j_call: TRBJ2-5; clone_size: few; cdr3_nt: TGCAGCGTGCCCCTCGGGGAGCGGGCCCAGTACTTC; cdr3_aa: CSVPLGERAQYF
v_call: TRBV11-2; d_call: NA; j_call: TRBJ2-1; clone_size: many; cdr3_nt: TGTGCCAGCAGCTTAGTGTGGAGGGCCAATGAGCAGTTCTTC; cdr3_aa: CASSLVWRANEQFF
v_call: TRBV2; d_call: NA; j_call: TRBJ2-7; clone_size: NA; cdr3_nt: TGTGCCAGCAGTCCTAGGGCAGGCTCCTACGAGCAGTACTTC; cdr3_aa: CASSPRAGSYEQYF
v_call: TRBV28; d_call: TRBD2; j_call: TRBJ2-1; clone_size: few; cdr3_nt: TGTGCCAGCCTGGGACTAGCGGGGGGCCTCGATGAGCAGTTCTTC; cdr3_aa: CASLGLAGGLDEQFF
v_call: TRBV5-1; d_call: NA; j_call: TRBJ1-1; clone_size: few; cdr3_nt: TGCGCCAGCAGCGAACAAGGAGAGGACACTGAAGCTTTCTTT; cdr3_aa: CASSEQGEDTEAFF
v_call: TRBV2; d_call: NA; j_call: TRBJ1-5; clone_size: many; cdr3_nt: TGTGCCAGTCACAGGGACAGCAATCAGCCCCAGCATTTT; cdr3_aa: CASHRDSNQPQHF
v_call: TRBV9; d_call: NA; j_call: TRBJ1-6; clone_size: many; cdr3_nt: TGTGCCAGCAGCGCCGGTACTTCAACCCATTCACCCCTCCACTTT; cdr3_aa: CASSAGTSTHSPLHF
v_call: TRBV6-5; d_call: NA; j_call: TRBJ2-7; clone_size: few; cdr3_nt: TGTGCCAGCAGCCGCAATAAAGGGGACTACGAGCAGTACTTC; cdr3_aa: CASSRNKGDYEQYF
v_call: TRBV29-1; d_call: NA; j_call: TRBJ1-1; clone_size: many; cdr3_nt: TGCAGCGCCCAACCAACCCCCCAAAGGAACACTGAAGCTTTCTTT; cdr3_aa: CSAQPTPQRNTEAFF
v_call: TRBV12-3/TRBV12-4; d_call: NA; j_call: TRBJ1-5; clone_size: NA; cdr3_nt: TGTGCCAGCAGTTTTCATCGGGAGAATCAGCCCCAGCATTTT; cdr3_aa: CASSFHRENQPQHF
v_call: TRBV4-1; d_call: NA; j_call: TRBJ1-2; clone_size: NA; cdr3_nt: TGCGCCAGCAGCCAAGTCTTGGTCTATGGCTACACCTTC; cdr3_aa: CASSQVLVYGYTF
v_call: TRBV11-2; d_call: TRBD1; j_call: TRBJ2-4; clone_size: NA; cdr3_nt: TGTGCCAGCAGCTCCGGGACAGGGCGGAACATTCAGTACTTC; cdr3_aa: CASSSGTGRNIQYF
v_call: TRBV7-9; d_call: TRBD2; j_call: TRBJ2-4; clone_size: few; cdr3_nt: TGTGCCAGCAGCCACGGCGGGAGGGCCCACATTCAGTACTTC; cdr3_aa: CASSHGGRAHIQYF
v_call: TRBV6-6; d_call: TRBD1; j_call: TRBJ1-5; clone_size: NA; cdr3_nt: TGTGCCAGCAGTCCTCGACAGGGGCGGCCGGAACAGCCCCAGCATTTT; cdr3_aa: CASSPRQGRPEQPQHF
v_call: TRBV5-4; d_call: NA; j_call: TRBJ2-3; clone_size: NA; cdr3_nt: TGTGCCAGCAGCTTCCAGGGTAATACAGATACGCAGTATTTT; cdr3_aa: CASSFQGNTDTQYF
v_call: TRBV14; d_call: NA; j_call: TRBJ1-1; clone_size: few; cdr3_nt: TGTGCCAGCAGCCAAGATGGGGAGGGGGCTGAAGCTTTCTTT; cdr3_aa: CASSQDGEGAEAFF
v_call: TRBV3-1; d_call: TRBD1; j_call: TRBJ1-1; clone_size: NA; cdr3_nt: TGTGCCAGCAGCCTTCTTCCCGGGACAGCTGAAGCTTTCTTT; cdr3_aa: CASSLLPGTAEAFF
v_call: TRBV28; d_call: NA; j_call: TRBJ1-5; clone_size: few; cdr3_nt: TGTGCCACCCTGGAGGGGCTGGCGCAGCCCCAGCATTTT; cdr3_aa: CATLEGLAQPQHF
v_call: TRBV2; d_call: TRBD1; j_call: TRBJ2-1; clone_size: NA; cdr3_nt: TGTGCCAGCAGCTCGGGACAGGAAATAAATCGGCAGTTCTTC; cdr3_aa: CASSSGQEINRQFF
v_call: TRBV29-1; d_call: NA; j_call: TRBJ2-5; clone_size: many; cdr3_nt: TGCAGCGTAGCGATGGGGGCAGGGCGAGAGACCCAGTACTTC; cdr3_aa: CSVAMGAGRETQYF